Presented here are 19 T cell receptor beta chains from one specimen sequenced in a study of CD8 T cells in Susac syndrome. Random hexamers were used to reverse transcribe an amount of roughly 0.45 to 1 ug RNA. TCRdb reanalysed the immunoSEQ multiplex PCR reads using MiXCR and keeps one entry per CDR3 protein. This table has roughly 130,000 distinct CDR3 sequences, about 95% appearing once. Sequenced sample: CD4+ T cells from PBMCs. The receptor set was obtained from a human donor in good health.

This clonotype was picked up a small number of times. The chain joins TRBV12-3 or TRBV12-4 to TRBJ2-3; the D gene is possibly TRBD2 (6 bases). This CDR3 comprises 14 residues. V lost 3 bases and J lost 1, with 8 bases in between. This CDR3 reads CASSLVAGTDTQYF. The CDR3 DNA is TGTGCCAGCAGTTTGGTAGCGGGCACAGATACGCAGTATTTT.

This chain connects TRBV29-1 to TRBJ1-2, with D perhaps matching TRBD1 (5 bases). V lost 5 bases to trimming and J lost 8 bases, with 18 bases between them. The CDR3 runs 13 residues. Germline V gives CDR1 SQVTM, CDR2 ANQGSEA. CDR3 protein: CSVPPFQGGGYTF. DNA of the CDR3: TGCAGCGTTCCCCCCTTCCAGGGCGGCGGCTACACCTTC.

The chain recombines TRBV6-6 with TRBJ2-7, with TRBD2 identical over 10 bases. Germline V lookup: CDR1 MNHNY, CDR2 SVGAGI (reference sequence). V dropped 6 bases and J dropped 6; count of bases not matched to a gene: 14. CDR3 size: 16 residues. CDR3 DNA: TGTGCCAGCAGCCCCACACGCCCGGGACTAGCGATCGAGCAGTACTTC. Protein product: CASSPTRPGLAIEQYF.

The rearrangement links TRBV14 to TRBJ1-1, with D tentatively TRBD1 (5 bases). The CDR3 sequence is 14 residues long. V lost 4 bases and J lost 4, with 13 bases in between. Germline V gene sequence: CDR1 SGHDN, CDR2 FVKESK. CDR3 sequence reads: CASSLTSGSTEAFF. In nucleotides, the CDR3 is TGTGCCAGCAGCCTGACTTCAGGGTCCACTGAAGCTTTCTTT.

The chain links TRBV29-1 to TRBJ1-1; 11 nucleotides agree with TRBD1. J lost 0 bases, V lost 4 bases, and 1 base had no gene match. CDR3 size: 14 residues. Germline-derived CDR1 and CDR2 are SQVTM and ANQGSEA. This CDR3 is CSVGDRGMNTEAFF. The CDR3 DNA is TGCAGCGTTGGGGACAGGGGGATGAACACTGAAGCTTTCTTT.

V is TRBV3-1 and J is TRBJ2-3; no reliable D call. V lost 4 bases, J lost 0 bases, and 11 bases lay in between. Germline V gene lookup returns CDR1 LGHDT and CDR2 YNNKEL (reference sequence). The CDR3 has 15 residues. The CDR3: CASSRSSSSTDTQYF. The CDR3 nucleotides are TGTGCCAGCAGCCGCTCTAGTTCGAGCACAGATACGCAGTATTTT.

The chain employs TRBV10-3 and TRBJ1-1; D might be TRBD1 (6 bases). This CDR3 is built from 13 residues. Germline V gene lookup returns CDR1 ENHRY and CDR2 SYGVKD. With 10 bases removed from V and 1 base from J, the gap between germline ends came to 13 bases. Written as DNA, the CDR3 is TGTGCCACCTCGCGGACAGAGAACACTGAAGCTTTCTTT. Amino acids: CATSRTENTEAFF.

This clonotype was seen once. J is TRBJ1-1 and V is TRBV18; D gene unclear. The CDR3 spans 14 residues. Germline CDR1 KGHSH, CDR2 LQKENI. The V end lost 3 bases, the J end lost 3 bases, and 11 bases lay between the germline ends. CDR3 nucleotides: TGTGCCAGCTCACCTCAGGCGTTGGACACTGAAGCTTTCTTT. It translates to CASSPQALDTEAFF.

This rearrangement joins TRBV29-1 to TRBJ2-7, with D maybe TRBD1 (5 bases). V lost 1 base, J lost 2 bases, and 18 bases lay in between. From germline, CDR1 is SQVTM and CDR2 ANQGSEA. CDR3 length equals 16 residues. CDR3 coding DNA: TGCAGCGTTGAAGTGGGGCACGTAGGGCCCCCCTACGAGCAGTACTTC. Translating gives CSVEVGHVGPPYEQYF.

The rearrangement uses TRBV5-1 and TRBJ1-1; D may be TRBD1 (5 bases). CDR3 size: 15 residues. CDR1 SGHRS and CDR2 YFSETQ come from the germline V gene. Trimming pared 3 bases from V and 0 bases from J, leaving 12 bases between. The CDR3 DNA is TGCGCCAGCAGCTCGGGACTATCCATGAACACTGAAGCTTTCTTT. Protein: CASSSGLSMNTEAFF. Supplemented by reference TRBV5-1 and TRBJ1-1, the full variable domain reads KAGVTQTPRYLIKTRGQQVTLSCSPISGHRSVSWYQQTPGQGLQFLFEYFSETQRNKGNFPGRFSGRQFSNSRSEMNVSTLELGDSALYLCASSSGLSMNTEAFFGQGTRLTVV.

This chain links TRBV2 with TRBJ2-1, with D unclear. Per the germline V gene, CDR1 is SNHLY and CDR2 is FYNNEI. The CDR3 is made up of 13 amino acids. V was clipped by 7 bases and J by 7 bases, with 14 bases between them. CDR3 bases: TGTGCCAGCAAAACCTCTAGGGCAAATGAGCAGTTCTTC. It yields the protein CASKTSRANEQFF. The full variable domain, rest sourced from reference TRBV2 and TRBJ2-1, is EPEVTQTPSHQVTQMGQEVILRCVPISNHLYFYWYRQILGQKVEFLVSFYNNEISEKSEIFDDQFSVERPDGSNFTLKIRSTKLEDSAMYFCASKTSRANEQFFGPGTRLTVL.

The chain carries TRBV29-1 and TRBJ2-2, with no clear D. The CDR3 totals 15 residues. V was clipped by 6 bases and J by 2 bases, with 16 bases between them. Germline V gene sequence: CDR1 SQVTM, CDR2 ANQGSEA. The CDR3 protein is CSVAPRRLNTGELFF. The CDR3 nucleotides read TGCAGCGTAGCCCCTCGGCGGTTAAACACCGGGGAGCTGTTTTTT.

The rearrangement uses TRBV5-1 and TRBJ2-7, with TRBD1 matching over 7 bases. The CDR3 sequence is 14 residues long. The V segment lost 9 bases and the J segment 2 bases; nucleotides outside the gene matches: 11. The germline CDR1 and CDR2 sequences are SGHRS and YFSETQ. The CDR3 DNA sequence: TGCGCCACCTCGCCGGAACAGGGGACCTACGAGCAGTACTTC. Amino acids: CATSPEQGTYEQYF.

The rearrangement joins TRBV29-1 to TRBJ1-4, with D uncertain. Trimming shortened V by 4 bases and J by 2 bases, and 11 bases separated the two germline ends. Germline V gene sequence: CDR1 SQVTM, CDR2 ANQGSEA. This CDR3 is built from 14 residues. The CDR3 nucleotides read TGCAGCGTTGGTGGAAGCTTGACTAATGAAAAACTGTTTTTT. Amino acids: CSVGGSLTNEKLFF.

The V and J genes are TRBV7-2 and TRBJ2-5; D may be TRBD2 (5 bases). With 2 bases removed from V and 4 bases from J, the gap between germline ends came to 11 bases. Germline V gene data show CDR1 as SGHTA and CDR2 as FQGNSA. The CDR3 is 14 residues long. The CDR3 region has the DNA TGTGCCAGCAGCTTAAGGGAGAGAGGAGAGACCCAGTACTTC. Translated, it gives CASSLRERGETQYF.

This clonotype has just a few counts. CDR3 bases: TGTGCCAGCAGGGGGGGTTCCTACGAGCAGTACTTC. Its protein is CASRGGSYEQYF. The chain uses TRBV6-5 and TRBJ2-7; tentative D call: TRBD2 (6 bases). Trimming removed 6 bases from V and 1 base from J, with 7 bases in between. CDR3 size: 12 residues. CDR1 MNHEY and CDR2 SVGAGI come from the germline V gene.

The chain joins TRBV19 to TRBJ2-1; TRBD2 matches at 11 bases. V gave up 8 bases and J gave up 15 bases; unmatched junction bases: 12. Germline-derived CDR1 and CDR2 are LNHDA and SQIVND (reference sequence). CDR3 length equals 13 residues. CDR3 amino acids: CASRASGRRTGFF. In DNA form, the CDR3 reads TGTGCCAGTCGCGCTAGCGGGAGGAGGACCGGGTTCTTC.

The CDR3 loop reads CASSFQREGREQYF. The CDR3, as DNA: TGTGCCAGCAGTTTCCAGCGGGAGGGCCGCGAGCAGTACTTC. The V gene is TRBV28, the J gene TRBJ2-7; 10 bases are a match to TRBD2. V lost 3 bases to trimming and J lost 6 bases; unmatched junction nucleotides: 5. Per the germline V gene, CDR1 is MDHEN and CDR2 is SYDVKM. The CDR3 has 14 amino acids.

V gene TRBV30 combines with J gene TRBJ1-5, with a tentative D call TRBD1 (5 bases). The length of the CDR3 is 14 residues. Germline V gives CDR1 GTSNPN, CDR2 SVGIG (reference sequence). V lost 2 bases and J lost 3, with 11 bases in between. The CDR3 DNA sequence: TGTGCCTGGAGTAGGGAGGGGCCCAATCAGCCCCAGCATTTT. It codes for CAWSREGPNQPQHF.